This T cell receptor (beta chain) was captured in a study of lymphopenia after photon versus proton radiotherapy. Study results and limitations: Only patients who died were analyzed for survival; proton advantage is unproven. Post-nadir diversity loss with photons came from oligoclonal expansion, particularly CD8+ Temra cells. Photon-treated patients lost naive T cells and TCR diversity; proton-treated stayed stable. Larger post-nadir TCR diversity loss correlated inversely with survival in deceased patients.

With respect to this clone: Its specificity is not known.

The table came from immunoSEQ multiplex PCR; TCRdb's copy has only in-frame clones and leaves some out. The sample records more than 70,000 clones, around 88% being singletons. Germline V gene sequence: CDR1 SGHTA, CDR2 FQGNSA. The junction had 17 bases not matched to a gene; V was cut back by 2 bases and J by 6 bases. The CDR3 is 18 amino acids. The material was peripheral blood, obtained from a patient treated with proton-based radiotherapy. The TCR originated in a man aged 60-69 years with pancreatic cancer. The J gene is TRBJ2-7, the V gene TRBV7-2; 9 bases are shared with TRBD2. The CDR3 region has the DNA TGTGCCAGCAGCTTAAGGAACGGGTTAGCGGGAGTTGAGTCCGAGCAGTACTTC. The encoded protein is CASSLRNGLAGVESEQYF.